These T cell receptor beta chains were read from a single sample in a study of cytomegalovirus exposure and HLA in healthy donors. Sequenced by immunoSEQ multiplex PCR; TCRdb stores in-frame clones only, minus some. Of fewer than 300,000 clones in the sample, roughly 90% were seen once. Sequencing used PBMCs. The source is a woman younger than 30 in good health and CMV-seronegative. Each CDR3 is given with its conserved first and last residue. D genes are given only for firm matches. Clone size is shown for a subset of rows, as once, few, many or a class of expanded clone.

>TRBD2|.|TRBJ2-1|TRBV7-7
TGTGCCAGCAGCGTTGCGGCTAGCGGGAGTGATGAGCAGTTCTTC
CASSVAASGSDEQFF
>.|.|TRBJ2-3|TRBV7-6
TGTGCCAGCAGCTTAGGCACTAGTGGAGATACGCAGTATTTT
CASSLGTSGDTQYF
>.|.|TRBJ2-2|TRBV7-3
TGTGCCAGCAGCCCGCGGGCAGTACCGGGCGGGGAGCTGTTTTTT
CASSPRAVPGGELFF
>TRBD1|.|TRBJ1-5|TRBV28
TGTGCCAGCAGTTTTGGGGACAGGGGCAATCAGCCCCAGCATTTT
CASSFGDRGNQPQHF
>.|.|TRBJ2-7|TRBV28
TGTGCCAGCAGGAGGTGGGGGACAGAGCAGTACTTC
CASRRWGTEQYF
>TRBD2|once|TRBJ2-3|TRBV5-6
TGTGCCAGCAGCTTGATTAGCGGGAGAGGCCCAGGTGATACGCAGTATTTT
CASSLISGRGPGDTQYF
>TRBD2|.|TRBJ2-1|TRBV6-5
TGTGCCAGCAGCTACGGTACTAGCGGGAGAGCCAATGAGCAGTTCTTC
CASSYGTSGRANEQFF
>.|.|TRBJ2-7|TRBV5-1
TGCGCCAGCAGCTCGTCCGGGGACTTGAGGGGCTGGCCCTACGAGCAGTACTTC
CASSSSGDLRGWPYEQYF
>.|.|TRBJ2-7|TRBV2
TGTGCCAGCTATAATGGGGGGGCCGGCGAGCAGTACTTC
CASYNGGAGEQYF
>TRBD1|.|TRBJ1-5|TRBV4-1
TGCGCCAGCAGCCCACGGACAGGACAGCCCCAGCATTTT
CASSPRTGQPQHF
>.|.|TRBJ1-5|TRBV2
TGTGCCAGCAGCGAGGGTGAAGATCAGCCCCAGCATTTT
CASSEGEDQPQHF
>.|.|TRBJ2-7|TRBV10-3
TGTGCCATCACCGAGACCCTCGGGTTGGGTTACGAGCAGTACTTC
CAITETLGLGYEQYF
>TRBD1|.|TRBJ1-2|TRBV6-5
TGTGCCAGCAGTTATGCGACAGGGGGAAGTGGCTACACCTTC
CASSYATGGSGYTF
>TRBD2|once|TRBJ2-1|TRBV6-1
TGTGCCAGCAGTGGCCTTACTAGCGGGAGGAATGAGCAGTTCTTC
CASSGLTSGRNEQFF
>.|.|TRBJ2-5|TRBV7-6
TGTGCCAGCAGCTCCCGGGTGGGCCAAGAGACCCAGTACTTC
CASSSRVGQETQYF
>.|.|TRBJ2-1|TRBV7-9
TGTGCCAGCAGCTTGAACCGAGCGGCTGAGCAGTTCTTC
CASSLNRAAEQFF